The rows below give T cell receptor beta chains drawn from one sample of a study of T cell responses to AZD1222 COVID-19 vaccine. This table comes from immunoSEQ multiplex PCR, and its TCRdb copy is limited to in-frame clones, with some not included. Altogether some 200,000 clones are present, almost 95% being singletons, with the ten largest covering less than 11%. This material consisted of peripheral blood, taken on day 0 of AZD1222 vaccination. These receptors were taken from an adult in good health. Each CDR3 is given with its conserved first and last residue. D genes are given only for firm matches. Only some rows state a clone size, as once, few, many or a class for expanded clones.

TRBJ1-3,TRBV4-2,-,-,CASSPVGVLGNTIYF,TGTGCCAGCAGCCCTGTTGGGGTTCTGGGAAACACCATATATTTT
TRBJ2-6,TRBV27,-,-,CASKIGSGANVLTF,TGTGCCAGCAAGATCGGGTCTGGGGCCAACGTCCTGACTTTC
TRBJ1-4,TRBV7-9,-,-,CASSLRVGTNEKLFF,TGTGCCAGCAGCTTAAGGGTGGGGACTAATGAAAAACTGTTTTTT
TRBJ1-1,TRBV28,-,-,CASRNTVGGNTFF,TGTGCCAGCAGAAATACAGTAGGGGGGAACACTTTCTTT
TRBJ2-3,TRBV7-9,TRBD2,-,CASSPGTSGGRDTQYF,TGTGCCAGCAGCCCCGGGACTAGCGGGGGTAGGGATACGCAGTATTTT
TRBJ1-1,TRBV19,-,-,CASSALDRNTEAFF,TGTGCCAGTAGCGCCTTGGACAGAAACACTGAAGCTTTCTTT
TRBJ2-3,TRBV7-9,-,-,CASSSNSLLSGRTDTQYF,TGTGCCAGCAGCTCGAATTCCCTTCTGAGCGGACGCACAGATACGCAGTATTTT
TRBJ2-5,TRBV19,TRBD1,once,CASSPAGGLQETQYF,TGTGCCAGTAGTCCGGCAGGGGGATTGCAGGAGACCCAGTACTTC
TRBJ2-1,TRBV27,TRBD2,-,CASSPRAGGGDNEQFF,TGTGCCAGCAGTCCTCGAGCGGGAGGAGGAGACAATGAGCAGTTCTTC
TRBJ2-1,TRBV6-2/TRBV6-3,-,-,CASSYKGVKNEQFF,TGTGCCAGCAGTTACAAAGGGGTCAAGAATGAGCAGTTCTTC
TRBJ1-6,TRBV2,-,-,CASRVGSPLHF,TGTGCCAGCAGGGTGGGTTCACCCCTCCACTTT
TRBJ2-5,TRBV6-5,-,-,CASTLGLSQYF,TGTGCCAGCACCTTGGGTCTCTCCCAGTACTTC
TRBJ1-2,TRBV7-9,-,-,CASSLLAQGNYGYTF,TGTGCCAGCAGCTTATTGGCACAGGGTAACTATGGCTACACCTTC
TRBJ2-7,TRBV29-1,-,once,CSVVGTNYEQYF,TGCAGCGTTGTCGGGACAAATTACGAGCAGTACTTC
TRBJ2-1,TRBV6-1,-,-,CASSESLTGVFEQFF,TGTGCCAGCAGTGAATCTCTGACGGGAGTATTCGAGCAGTTCTTC
TRBJ1-2,TRBV4-3,TRBD1,-,CASSQGNPGTGYGYTF,TGCGCCAGCAGCCAAGGAAACCCCGGGACAGGCTATGGCTACACCTTC
TRBJ1-2,TRBV19,-,-,CASIKAENYGYTF,TGTGCCAGTATAAAGGCAGAGAACTATGGCTACACCTTC
TRBJ2-7,TRBV28,-,-,CASSIDSQSYEQYF,TGTGCCAGCAGTATTGACTCCCAATCCTACGAGCAGTACTTC
TRBJ1-2,TRBV30,-,-,CAYDLNRDGSKLNYGYTF,TGTGCCTACGACCTTAATAGGGACGGATCGAAACTTAACTATGGCTACACCTTC
TRBJ2-2,TRBV6-9,-,-,CASSYFFNTGELFF,TGTGCCAGCAGTTATTTTTTTAACACCGGGGAGCTGTTTTTT
TRBJ2-1,TRBV13,TRBD2,-,CASSLAAGGPYRDNEQFF,TGTGCCAGCAGCTTAGCAGCGGGAGGGCCGTATAGGGACAATGAGCAGTTCTTC
TRBJ1-1,TRBV30,-,once,CAWIKAYTEAFF,TGTGCCTGGATTAAGGCCTACACTGAAGCTTTCTTT
TRBJ2-2,TRBV28,-,-,CASSFEAGARDTGELFF,TGTGCCAGCAGTTTCGAGGCGGGGGCGCGGGACACCGGGGAGCTGTTTTTT
TRBJ1-5,TRBV4-1,-,-,CASSQWSSRDRPQHF,TGCGCCAGCAGCCAATGGTCCAGCCGAGACCGGCCCCAGCATTTT